This T cell receptor (beta chain) is from a study of early T cells in non-severe SARS-CoV-2 infection. In this sample, this clonotype turned up a few times. TCRdb independently ran MiXCR on the 5' RACE reads; one entry per CDR3 protein. There are around 57,000 distinct CDR3 sequences in the sample; roughly 5.7% occur only once, and roughly 3.5% lies in the top ten. This CDR3 contains 13 residues. V was pared by 1 base and J by 1 base, with 4 bases between. CDR1 MNHEY and CDR2 SMNVEV come from the germline V gene (reference sequence). The rearrangement links TRBV27 to TRBJ1-1; D gene unclear. The sequences come from whole blood, collected at baseline. This TCR came from an adult who was a healthcare worker with PCR-confirmed SARS-CoV-2 infection or an uninfected control (not recorded which). The CDR3 reads CASSLYRNTEAFF. In DNA form, the CDR3 reads TGTGCCAGCAGTTTATACAGGAACACTGAAGCTTTCTTT.